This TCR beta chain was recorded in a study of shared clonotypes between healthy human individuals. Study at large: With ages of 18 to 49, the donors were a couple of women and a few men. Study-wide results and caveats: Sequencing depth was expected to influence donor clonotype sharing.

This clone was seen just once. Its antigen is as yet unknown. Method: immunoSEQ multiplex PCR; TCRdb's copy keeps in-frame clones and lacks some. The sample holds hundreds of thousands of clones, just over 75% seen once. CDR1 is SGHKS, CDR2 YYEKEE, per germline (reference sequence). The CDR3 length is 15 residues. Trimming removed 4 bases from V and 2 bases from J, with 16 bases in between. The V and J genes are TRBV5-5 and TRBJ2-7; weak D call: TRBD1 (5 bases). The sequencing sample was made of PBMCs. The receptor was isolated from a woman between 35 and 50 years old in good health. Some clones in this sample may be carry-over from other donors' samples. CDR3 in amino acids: CASSKTGQGAYEQYF. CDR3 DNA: TGTGCCAGCAGCAAAACCGGGCAGGGCGCCTACGAGCAGTACTTC.